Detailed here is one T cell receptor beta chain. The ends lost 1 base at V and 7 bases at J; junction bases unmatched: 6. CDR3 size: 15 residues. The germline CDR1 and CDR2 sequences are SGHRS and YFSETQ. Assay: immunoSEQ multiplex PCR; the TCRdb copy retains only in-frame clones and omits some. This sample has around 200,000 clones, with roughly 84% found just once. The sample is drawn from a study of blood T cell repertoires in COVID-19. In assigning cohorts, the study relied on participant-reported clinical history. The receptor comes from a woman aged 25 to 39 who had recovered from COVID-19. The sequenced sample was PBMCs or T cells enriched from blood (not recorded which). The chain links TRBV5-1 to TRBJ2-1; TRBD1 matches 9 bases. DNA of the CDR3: TGCGCCAGCAGCTTGCCCGGACAGGGGTTAAATGAGCAGTTCTTC. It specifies CASSLPGQGLNEQFF.